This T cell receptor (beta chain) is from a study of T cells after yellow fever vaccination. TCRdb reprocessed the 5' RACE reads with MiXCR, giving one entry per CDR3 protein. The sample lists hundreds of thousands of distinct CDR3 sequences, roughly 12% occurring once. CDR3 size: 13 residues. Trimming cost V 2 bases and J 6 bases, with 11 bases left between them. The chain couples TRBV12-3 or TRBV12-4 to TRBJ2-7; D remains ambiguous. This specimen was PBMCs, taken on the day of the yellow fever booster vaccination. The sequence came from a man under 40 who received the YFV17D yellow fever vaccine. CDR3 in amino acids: CASSLRPYLEQYF. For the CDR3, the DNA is TGTGCCAGCAGTTTACGACCATACCTCGAGCAGTACTTC.